The 27 T cell receptor beta chains below all came from one sample that was sequenced in a study of regulatory T cells in long-lasting Graves disease. The sample's time point: newly diagnosed GD, antithyroid drugs for less than 3 months. Generation of the TCR library employed RNA extracted from PBMCs. Libraries of TCR beta came from iRepertoire HTBI primers plus Arm-PCR of CDR3 regions. TCRdb used MiXCR to reprocess the multiplex PCR reads, holding one entry per CDR3 protein. The data hold around 450,000 distinct CDR3 sequences, with about 16% observed a single time. These data also featured in a second study, about T cells in Graves' hyperthyroidism and ophthalmopathy.

This specimen was peripheral blood mononuclear cells (PBMCs), taken at new diagnosis, from a patient treated with antithyroid drugs. These receptors all come from a woman in her twenties or thirties with Graves disease.

This clonotype was observed many times. The chain uses TRBV20-1 and TRBJ1-4; possibly TRBD1 for D (5 bases). Trimming shortened V by 5 bases and J by 3 bases, and 13 bases separated the two germline ends. Germline values: CDR1 DFQATT, CDR2 SNEGSKA (reference sequence). The CDR3 length is 14 residues. The CDR3 DNA follows: TGCAGTGCTGGTGACAGAGTGGCTAATGAAAAACTGTTTTTT. Translation: CSAGDRVANEKLFF.

This clonotype was picked up many times. This chain uses TRBV29-1 with TRBJ2-1, with D tentatively TRBD2 (5 bases). The length of the CDR3 is 11 residues. V lost 6 bases and J lost 12, with 15 bases in between. Germline V gene data show CDR1 as SQVTM and CDR2 as ANQGSEA. The CDR3 sequence: CSVRDEGRQFF. The CDR3 DNA reads as TGCAGCGTGAGGGATGAGGGTCGGCAGTTCTTC.

The table lists this clonotype with many counts. The chain combines TRBV11-3 with TRBJ2-2; D gene ambiguous. V lost 2 bases and J 5 bases, leaving 3 bases between the germline ends. The CDR3 is 12 residues long. CDR1 is SGHNT and CDR2 is YENEEA in the germline V gene. This CDR3 is CASSLRTGELFF. The CDR3 nucleotides are TGTGCCAGCAGCTTAAGAACCGGGGAGCTGTTTTTT.

This clonotype appeared many times. This rearrangement joins TRBV28 to TRBJ1-1; no definite D call. The germline V gene has CDR1 MDHEN and CDR2 SYDVKM. This CDR3 has 12 amino acids. Trimming stripped 6 bases from V and 7 bases from J, with 12 bases between. CDR3 coding DNA: TGTGCCAGCAGACTTTTGGAGGGTGAAGCTTTCTTT. This encodes CASRLLEGEAFF.

This clonotype was found a few times. CDR3 region: CASSYSIKGHSGNTIYF. The CDR3 DNA follows: TGTGCCAGCAGTTACTCGATAAAGGGCCACTCTGGAAACACCATATATTTT. The chain uses TRBV6-2 or TRBV6-3 and TRBJ1-3; no clear D gene. CDR3 length: 17 amino acids. The germline CDR1 and CDR2 sequences are MNHEY and SVGEGT. V was pared by 0 bases and J by 0 bases, with 12 bases between.

Comments on this clonotype: This may come from a read error, since a much larger clone is one base off. Given the absence of the conserved phenylalanine or tryptophan at the CDR3 end, a read error is likely. The rearrangement uses TRBV7-4 and TRBJ2-1, with 9 bases lining up with TRBD2. The CDR3 is 18 residues long. Germline CDR1 SGHVT, CDR2 SQSDAQ. V was clipped by 6 bases and J by 4 bases; unmatched bases: 16. Here the CDR3 reads CASSFHKLAGVGYNEQFL. The CDR3 DNA sequence: TGTGCCAGCAGTTTCCATAAATTAGCGGGAGTGGGTTACAATGAGCAGTTCCTC.

This clonotype was observed a few times. J is TRBJ1-1 and V is TRBV14; D not resolved. V was shortened by 3 bases and J by 1 base, with 9 bases between the two germline ends. The CDR3 length is 14 residues. The germline V gene encodes CDR1 SGHDN and CDR2 FVKESK. For the CDR3, the DNA is TGTGCCAGCAGCCATTCCGGACGGAACACTGAAGCTTTCTTT. This encodes CASSHSGRNTEAFF.

This chain connects TRBV19 to TRBJ2-7; TRBD2 is a possible D gene (5 bases). The V end lost 3 bases, the J end lost 5 bases, and 14 bases lay between the germline ends. This CDR3 region has 14 residues. Germline loops: CDR1 LNHDA, CDR2 SQIVND (reference sequence). The CDR3 region is CASSIRKTRDEQYF. The CDR3 bases are TGTGCCAGTAGTATCCGTAAAACTAGGGACGAGCAGTACTTC. Looking up the rest from reference TRBV19 and TRBJ2-7 gives the full variable domain: DGGITQSPKYLFRKEGQNVTLSCEQNLNHDAMYWYRQDPGQGLRLIYYSQIVNDFQKGDIAEGYSVSREKKESFPLTVTSAQKNPTAFYLCASSIRKTRDEQYFGPGTRLTVT.

This clonotype was seen many times. This chain uses TRBV11-2 with TRBJ1-5, with D possibly TRBD1 on 5 matching bases. Trimming took off 3 bases at V and 4 bases at J, with 13 bases between the two ends. The CDR3 is 15 residues long. Germline lookup yields CDR1 SGHAT and CDR2 FQNNGV. This chain's CDR3 is CASSFRGHGNQPQHF. The CDR3, as DNA: TGTGCCAGCAGCTTCCGAGGACATGGAAATCAGCCCCAGCATTTT.

In its sample, this clonotype was seen a few times. The chain employs TRBV4-2 and TRBJ2-7; 9 bases align to TRBD2. CDR3 size: 16 residues. V shed 0 bases and J 2 bases; nucleotides not matched to a gene: 5. The germline gives CDR1 LGHNA, CDR2 YNFKEQ. The CDR3 loop is CASSQESGRPPYEQYF. CDR3 DNA: TGTGCCAGCAGCCAAGAAAGCGGGAGGCCACCCTACGAGCAGTACTTC.

This clonotype came up a few times. The genes are TRBV9 and TRBJ1-1, with TRBD1 identical over 11 bases. Trimming at V came to 2 bases and at J to 4 bases, leaving 4 bases not matched to a gene. This CDR3 comprises 15 residues. In germline, CDR1 is SGDLS, CDR2 YYNGEE. CDR3: CASSVSGTGGTEAFF. CDR3 coding DNA: TGTGCCAGCAGCGTGTCCGGGACAGGGGGCACTGAAGCTTTCTTT.

A few counts support this clonotype. The rearrangement joins TRBV6-2 or TRBV6-3 to TRBJ2-2; the match to TRBD2 covers 13 bases. V lost 5 bases and J lost 4; bases outside the gene matches: 4. Germline loops: CDR1 MNHEY, CDR2 SVGEGT. The CDR3 totals 16 residues. The CDR3 DNA sequence: TGTGCCAGCAGTCTGACTAGCGGGAGGCGCACCGGGGAGCTGTTTTTT. This sequence encodes CASSLTSGRRTGELFF.

With regard to this clonotype: A read error is possible here, since a much larger clone lies one base away. The V call is TRBV3-1, the J call TRBJ2-5; a possible D gene is TRBD2 (5 bases). Germline V lookup: CDR1 LGHDT, CDR2 YNNKEL (reference sequence). The CDR3 length is 19 residues. Trimming removed 3 bases at V and 5 bases at J, with 28 bases between. The CDR3 spells CASSHSGLLRVDGRETQYF. CDR3 nucleotide sequence: TGTGCCAGCAGCCATTCTGGATTACTGCGGGTGGACGGCAGGGAGACCCAGTACTTC.

With respect to this clonotype: A much larger clone lies a single base off, so this may be a read error. This chain joins TRBV5-1 and TRBJ2-2, with D possibly matching TRBD2 (5 bases). Per the germline V gene, CDR1 is SGHRS and CDR2 is YFSETQ. V dropped 5 bases and J dropped 3 bases, with 11 bases sitting between them. The CDR3 consists of 14 residues. The CDR3 nucleotides are TGCGCCAGCAGAGCCAATAGCGACACCGGGGAGCTGTTTTTT. It translates to CASRANSDTGELFF. Supplemented by reference TRBV5-1 and TRBJ2-2, the full variable domain reads KAGVTQTPRYLIKTRGQQVTLSCSPISGHRSVSWYQQTPGQGLQFLFEYFSETQRNKGNFPGRFSGRQFSNSRSEMNVSTLELGDSALYLCASRANSDTGELFFGEGSRLTVL.

The genes are TRBV20-1 and TRBJ2-7; no firm D call. V was pared by 4 bases and J by 1 base, with 14 bases between. CDR1 is DFQATT and CDR2 is SNEGSKA in the germline V gene (reference sequence). There are 14 residues in the CDR3. The CDR3 region has the DNA TGCAGTGCTACGGACCGAAAACGATCCTACGAGCAGTACTTC. It yields the protein CSATDRKRSYEQYF.

This clonotype was observed at least ten times. This chain joins TRBV9 and TRBJ2-5; 8 bases fit TRBD2. Germline V CDR1 and CDR2: SGDLS, YYNGEE. The trim removed 2 bases at V and 2 bases at J, leaving 2 bases unmatched. The CDR3 is 14 amino acids. CDR3 nucleotides: TGTGCCAGCAGCGTGGCTAGCGGGCAAGAGACCCAGTACTTC. It codes for CASSVASGQETQYF.

This clonotype was picked up a small number of times. The V gene is TRBV10-3, the J gene TRBJ2-7; 7 bases line up with TRBD2. V lost 2 bases to trimming and J lost 2 bases; unmatched junction nucleotides: 9. The germline V gene has CDR1 ENHRY and CDR2 SYGVKD. This CDR3 contains 16 residues. The CDR3 reads CAISEPTSRAPYEQYF. CDR3 nucleotide sequence: TGTGCCATCAGTGAGCCGACTAGCCGCGCCCCCTACGAGCAGTACTTC.

This clonotype was detected ten times or more. This sequence joins TRBV12-3 or TRBV12-4 and TRBJ2-1, with D perhaps matching TRBD2 (5 bases). The V end lost 3 bases, the J end lost 7 bases, and 10 bases lay between the germline ends. The CDR3 has 13 residues. For the CDR3, the DNA is TGTGCCAGCAGTTTCGGCTCGGGGAATGAGCAGTTCTTC. Translating it yields CASSFGSGNEQFF.

This clonotype has ten or more counts. The rearrangement links TRBV6-2 or TRBV6-3 to TRBJ2-5; D remains unclear. Trimming took off 7 bases at V and 2 bases at J, with 14 bases between the two ends. This CDR3 has 14 residues. Germline values: CDR1 MNHEY, CDR2 SVGEGT. Written as DNA, the CDR3 is TGTGCCAGCACCCTCCGAGCCGCTCAAGAGACCCAGTACTTC. Protein product: CASTLRAAQETQYF.

The table lists this clonotype with a few counts. The chain couples TRBV6-2 or TRBV6-3 to TRBJ2-2, with TRBD2 matching 12 bases. CDR3 length: 17 residues. Trimming at V came to 2 bases and at J to 2 bases, leaving 3 bases not matched to a gene. Per the germline V gene, CDR1 is MNHEY and CDR2 is SVGEGT. The CDR3 is CASSYGGLAGNTGELFF. The CDR3, as DNA: TGTGCCAGCAGTTACGGGGGACTAGCGGGCAACACCGGGGAGCTGTTTTTT.

This clonotype showed up many times. CDR3 coding DNA: TGTGCCAGCAGAGGGACAGAACAAGAGACCCAGTACTTC. This translates into CASRGTEQETQYF. The chain employs TRBV12-3 or TRBV12-4 and TRBJ2-5, with 7 bases fitting TRBD1. The CDR3 has 13 residues. Losses at the gene ends were 6 bases for V and 2 bases for J; bases not matched to a gene: 3.

This clonotype was counted at least ten times. The chain recombines TRBV7-2 with TRBJ2-7; D remains ambiguous. This CDR3 comprises 16 residues. Germline CDR1 SGHTA, CDR2 FQGNSA. Trimming removed 4 bases from V and 3 bases from J, with 19 bases in between. CDR3 residues: CASSSETSTAFYEQYF. The DNA of the CDR3 is TGTGCCAGCAGCTCGGAGACCTCCACAGCCTTCTACGAGCAGTACTTC.

This clonotype has just a few counts. The gene calls are TRBV10-2 and TRBJ2-3, with D possibly matching TRBD2 (6 bases). The CDR3 contains 14 residues. Germline CDR1 WSHSY, CDR2 SAAADI. V was trimmed by 7 bases and J by 0 bases, leaving 11 bases between them. The CDR3 DNA follows: TGCGCCAGCAAATCCGGGAGTAGCACAGATACGCAGTATTTT. The encoded protein is CASKSGSSTDTQYF.

This clonotype appeared many times. CDR3 sequence (DNA): TGTGCCAGCAGCGGGGGTGTAGCCACTGAAGCTTTCTTT. Translating gives CASSGGVATEAFF. The chain recombines TRBV7-2 with TRBJ1-1; the D gene is possibly TRBD1 (5 bases). Trimming left V 5 bases short and J 4 bases short, with 11 bases between. Looked up from germline, CDR1 is SGHTA and CDR2 is FQGNSA. CDR3 length: 13 residues.

This clonotype showed up just a few times. The genes are TRBV19 and TRBJ2-7; D perhaps matches TRBD2 (6 bases). V lost 5 bases and J lost 5, with 13 bases in between. The CDR3 totals 13 residues. CDR1 LNHDA and CDR2 SQIVND come from the germline V gene (reference sequence). CDR3 in DNA: TGTGCCAGTAGTGGAGGGACCGTAAACGAGCAGTACTTC. It encodes CASSGGTVNEQYF.

This clonotype was counted between two and nine times. This may be a read error: a much more frequent sequence differs by one nucleotide. This sequence joins TRBV27 and TRBJ2-7; D is perhaps TRBD2 (5 bases). Germline assignment: CDR1 MNHEY and CDR2 SMNVEV (reference sequence). CDR3 length: 15 residues. The V end was cut by 0 bases, the J end by 3 bases, with 12 bases between. The CDR3 spells CASSLSRADCYEQYF. CDR3 nucleotides: TGTGCCAGCAGTTTATCTCGGGCGGACTGCTACGAGCAGTACTTC.

This clonotype was found many times. V gene TRBV6-2 or TRBV6-3 combines with J gene TRBJ1-5; no definite D call. CDR3 length: 14 residues. V was clipped by 0 bases and J by 6 bases, with 9 bases between them. CDR1 is MNHEY, CDR2 SVGEGT, per germline. CDR3 sequence: CASSYSKTPQPQHF. CDR3 in DNA: TGTGCCAGCAGTTACTCGAAAACCCCTCAGCCCCAGCATTTT.